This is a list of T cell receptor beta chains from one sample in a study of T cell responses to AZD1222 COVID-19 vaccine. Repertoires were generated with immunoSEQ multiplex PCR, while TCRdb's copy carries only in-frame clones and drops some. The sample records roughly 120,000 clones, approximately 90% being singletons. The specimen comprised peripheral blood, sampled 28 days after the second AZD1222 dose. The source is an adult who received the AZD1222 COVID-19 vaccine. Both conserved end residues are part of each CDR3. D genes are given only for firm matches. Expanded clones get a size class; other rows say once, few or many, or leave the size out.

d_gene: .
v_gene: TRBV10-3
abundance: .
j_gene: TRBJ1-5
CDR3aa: CAISESGTIDVSHF
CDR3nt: TGTGCCATCAGTGAGTCTGGAACGATCGACGTCTCGCATTTT

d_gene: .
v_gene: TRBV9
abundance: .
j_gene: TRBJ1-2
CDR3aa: CASSVGEAQDGYTF
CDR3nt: TGTGCCAGCAGCGTAGGGGAGGCCCAGGACGGCTACACCTTC

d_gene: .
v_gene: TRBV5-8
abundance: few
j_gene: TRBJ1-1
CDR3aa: CASNSGGRSNTEAFF
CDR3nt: TGTGCCAGCAACTCGGGGGGTCGATCGAACACTGAAGCTTTCTTT

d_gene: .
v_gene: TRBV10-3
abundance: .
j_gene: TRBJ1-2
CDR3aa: CAISAQGHAVDYGYTF
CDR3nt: TGTGCCATCAGTGCGCAGGGACACGCGGTCGACTATGGCTACACCTTC

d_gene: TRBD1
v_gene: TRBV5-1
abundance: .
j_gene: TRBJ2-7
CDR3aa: CASSFQGESAYEQYF
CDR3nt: TGCGCCAGCAGCTTCCAGGGGGAGTCCGCCTACGAGCAGTACTTC

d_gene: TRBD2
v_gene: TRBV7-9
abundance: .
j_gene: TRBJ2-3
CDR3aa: CASSLGLAGYSTDTQYF
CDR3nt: TGTGCCAGCAGCTTAGGACTAGCGGGATATAGCACAGATACGCAGTATTTT

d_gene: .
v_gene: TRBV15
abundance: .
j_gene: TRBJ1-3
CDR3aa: CATRREGDSGNTIYF
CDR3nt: TGTGCCACCAGGCGGGAGGGGGACTCTGGAAACACCATATATTTT

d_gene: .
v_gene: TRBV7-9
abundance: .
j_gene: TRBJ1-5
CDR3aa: CASSSTGVDQPQHF
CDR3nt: TGTGCCAGCAGTTCAACGGGGGTGGACCAGCCCCAGCATTTT

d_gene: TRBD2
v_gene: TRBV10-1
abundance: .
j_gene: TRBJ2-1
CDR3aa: CASSGTSGRRFYNEQFF
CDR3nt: TGCGCCAGCAGTGGGACTAGCGGGAGAAGGTTCTACAATGAGCAGTTCTTC

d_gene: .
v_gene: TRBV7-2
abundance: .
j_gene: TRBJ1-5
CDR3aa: CASSLVGWEGLGQPQHF
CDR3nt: TGTGCCAGCAGCTTAGTAGGGTGGGAGGGGTTAGGTCAGCCCCAGCATTTT

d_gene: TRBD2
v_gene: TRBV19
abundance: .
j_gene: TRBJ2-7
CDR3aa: CASSIGGTSGSIGYEQYF
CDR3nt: TGTGCCAGTAGTATAGGTGGGACTAGCGGGAGTATTGGCTACGAGCAGTACTTC

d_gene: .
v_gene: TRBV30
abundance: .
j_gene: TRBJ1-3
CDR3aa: CAWRWAGAITIYF
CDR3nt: TGTGCCTGGAGATGGGCAGGCGCGATCACCATATATTTT

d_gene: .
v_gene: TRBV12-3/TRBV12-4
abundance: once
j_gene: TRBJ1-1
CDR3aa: CASTAQRNTEAFF
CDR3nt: TGTGCCAGCACCGCGCAACGGAACACTGAAGCTTTCTTT

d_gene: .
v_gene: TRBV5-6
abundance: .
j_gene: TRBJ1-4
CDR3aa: CASSPWTADLATNEKLFF
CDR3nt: TGTGCCAGCAGCCCGTGGACGGCCGACCTTGCGACTAATGAAAAACTGTTTTTT

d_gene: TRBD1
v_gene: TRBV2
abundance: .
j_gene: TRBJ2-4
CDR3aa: CASSFTGGQDIQYF
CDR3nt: TGTGCCAGCAGCTTCACAGGGGGCCAGGACATTCAGTACTTC

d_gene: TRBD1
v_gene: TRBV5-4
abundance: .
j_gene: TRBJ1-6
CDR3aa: CASSIRTGPGNSPLHF
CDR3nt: TGTGCCAGCAGCATAAGGACAGGTCCCGGTAATTCACCCCTCCACTTT

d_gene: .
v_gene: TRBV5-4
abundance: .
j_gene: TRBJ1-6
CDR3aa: CASSLVGTPLHF
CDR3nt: TGTGCCAGCAGCTTGGTCGGGACACCCCTCCACTTT